Below are 20 T cell receptor beta chains sequenced from a single sample in a study of early T cells in non-severe SARS-CoV-2 infection. Each CDR3 protein is one row after TCRdb ran MiXCR on the 5' RACE reads. The repertoire holds around 77,000 distinct CDR3 sequences, with 12% as singletons. Sequences were derived from whole blood, sampled at baseline. Receptors originate from an adult who was a healthcare worker with PCR-confirmed SARS-CoV-2 infection or an uninfected control (not recorded which). The donor label of this sample is uncertain.

This clonotype was counted a few times. The chain is built from TRBV12-5 and TRBJ2-7, with unresolved D. The germline CDR1 and CDR2 sequences are LGHNT and FRNRAP. This CDR3 has 13 residues. The V gene lost 1 base and the J gene lost 4 bases, with 8 bases spanning the gap. The CDR3 nucleotides are TGTGCTAGTGGTTTGGGACGTTTGTACGAGCAGTACTTC. As protein: CASGLGRLYEQYF.

This clonotype has a count of ten or more. The CDR3 is CASSPSGGHYEQYF. For the CDR3, the DNA is TGTGCCAGCAGTCCTAGCGGGGGACACTACGAGCAGTACTTC. This chain uses TRBV7-9 with TRBJ2-7; 10 bases fit TRBD2. Germline CDR1 is SEHNR and CDR2 is FQNEAQ (reference sequence). The CDR3 is 14 amino acids. Trimming at V came to 6 bases and at J to 3 bases, leaving 5 bases not matched to a gene.

This clonotype was detected only a few times. The chain has TRBV5-4 and TRBJ1-1; no reliable D call. Germline CDR1 is SGHNT and CDR2 is YYREEE (reference sequence). V gave up 0 bases and J gave up 5 bases, with 14 bases separating them. The CDR3 spans 15 residues. The CDR3 protein is CASSLGAGRRTEAFF. The CDR3 DNA is TGTGCCAGCAGCTTGGGGGCGGGCAGAAGAACTGAAGCTTTCTTT.

The table lists this clonotype with many counts. This chain links TRBV5-6 with TRBJ1-2; no definite D call. Trimming stripped 1 base from V and 6 bases from J, with 10 bases between. Per germline, CDR1 SGHDT and CDR2 YYEEEE. This CDR3 has 13 residues. The CDR3 nucleotides are TGTGCCAGCAGCTTGATAGTAGGACATGGCTACACCTTC. This codes for CASSLIVGHGYTF. Variable domain in full (rest from reference TRBV5-6 and TRBJ1-2): DAGVTQSPTHLIKTRGQQVTLRCSPKSGHDTVSWYQQALGQGPQFIFQYYEEEERQRGNFPDRFSGHQFPNYSSELNVNALLLGDSALYLCASSLIVGHGYTFGSGTRLTVV.

The V call is TRBV27, the J call TRBJ2-5; 7 positions match TRBD1. Trimming cost V 6 bases and J 6 bases; bases outside gene matches: 7. This CDR3 has 13 amino acids. The germline V gene encodes CDR1 MNHEY and CDR2 SMNVEV (reference sequence). CDR3 protein: CASRPDRAKTQYF. The CDR3 region has the DNA TGTGCCAGCAGACCTGACAGGGCCAAGACCCAGTACTTC.

This clonotype has a count of ten or more. The rearrangement joins TRBV19 to TRBJ1-2; 7 nucleotides align to TRBD1. The V gene's germline CDR1 is LNHDA and CDR2 SQIVND (reference sequence). The CDR3 totals 15 residues. V lost 4 bases and J lost 4; bases outside the gene matches: 9. The CDR3 DNA follows: TGTGCCAGTAGTAAACAGGGGACCCAACTCTATGGCTACACCTTC. Its translation is CASSKQGTQLYGYTF.

This clonotype was observed many times. J is TRBJ2-1 and V is TRBV7-2; no definite D call. Germline V lookup: CDR1 SGHTA, CDR2 FQGNSA. Between the trimmed V and J ends, which lost 3 bases and 13 bases, there was a span of 13 bases. The CDR3 loop spans 12 amino acids. The CDR3 protein is CASSFQFLGQFF. CDR3 nucleotides: TGTGCCAGCAGCTTCCAATTCTTAGGTCAGTTCTTC.

This clonotype occurred many times. CDR3 residues: CASSQGQGMKETQYF. CDR3 bases: TGCGCCAGCAGCCAGGGACAGGGCATGAAGGAGACCCAGTACTTC. V and J are TRBV4-3 and TRBJ2-5, with 9 positions matching TRBD1. Germline loops: CDR1 LGHNA, CDR2 YSLEER. The V gene end was trimmed by 3 bases and the J gene end by 5 bases; junction bases not matched to a gene: 7. CDR3 length: 15 amino acids.

This chain joins TRBV7-2 and TRBJ2-3, with 8 bases fitting TRBD2. The length of the CDR3 is 17 residues. CDR1 SGHTA and CDR2 FQGNSA come from the germline V gene. The J segment lost 4 bases and the V segment lost 7 bases, leaving 16 bases of the junction unmatched. CDR3 residues: CASNQIGLATRSDTQYF. CDR3 DNA: TGTGCCAGCAACCAAATCGGACTAGCCACACGGTCAGATACGCAGTATTTT.

The table lists this clonotype with many counts. The chain joins TRBV18 to TRBJ2-7; 7 nucleotides agree with TRBD2. The V gene end was trimmed by 0 bases and the J gene end by 0 bases; junction bases not matched to a gene: 8. The CDR3 sequence is 17 residues long. The germline gives CDR1 KGHSH, CDR2 LQKENI. The CDR3 DNA follows: TGTGCCAGCTCACCACCGACGGGAGGAATTGCCTCCTACGAGCAGTACTTC. Amino acids: CASSPPTGGIASYEQYF.

The chain recombines TRBV12-3 or TRBV12-4 with TRBJ1-5, with D possibly being TRBD1 (5 bases). V lost 3 bases to trimming and J lost 2 bases, with 8 bases between them. The CDR3 contains 14 residues. In nucleotides, the CDR3 is TGTGCCAGCAGTTTCCAGGGAGGCAATCAGCCCCAGCATTTT. Translating it yields CASSFQGGNQPQHF.

This clonotype appeared a few times. This sequence joins TRBV19 and TRBJ2-1; the match to TRBD2 covers 8 bases. Germline V gene data show CDR1 as LNHDA and CDR2 as SQIVND (reference sequence). After removal of 7 bases from V and 5 bases from J, the junction contained 7 bases not matched to a gene. The CDR3 length is 14 residues. CDR3 nucleotides: TGTGCCAGTAAGCCGGGACTAGGTAACAATGAGCAGTTCTTC. The encoded protein is CASKPGLGNNEQFF.

V usage is TRBV2 and J usage is TRBJ2-6; TRBD1 aligns across 9 bases. V shed 8 bases and J 2 bases; nucleotides not matched to a gene: 10. CDR3 length: 17 amino acids. Germline-derived CDR1 and CDR2 are SNHLY and FYNNEI. The DNA for the CDR3 is TGTGCCAGCGATCCGGGACAGGGCGTCCCTGGGGCCAACGTCCTGACTTTC. This gives the protein CASDPGQGVPGANVLTF.

Of note for this clonotype: The junction shows a germline mismatch at one end, possibly a read error. The gene calls are TRBV29-1 and TRBJ1-5; 8 bases match TRBD1. The CDR3 length is 13 residues. The germline gives CDR1 SQVTM, CDR2 ANQGSEA. CDR3 loop: CSASGTGDHPQHF. The DNA of the CDR3 is TGCAGCGCTTCCGGGACAGGTGATCACCCCCAGCATTTT.

This clonotype was picked up many times. The chain has TRBV11-2 and TRBJ2-2, with D unresolved. V was clipped by 5 bases and J by 1 base, with 8 bases between them. The CDR3 length is 14 residues. Per germline, CDR1 SGHAT and CDR2 FQNNGV. As DNA, the CDR3 is TGTGCCAGCAGCCTGACCGTGAACACCGGGGAGCTGTTTTTT. This encodes CASSLTVNTGELFF.

The table lists this clonotype with many counts. V and J are TRBV4-2 and TRBJ2-7, with 8 bases that match TRBD2. This CDR3 spans 18 amino acids. Germline CDR1 is LGHNA and CDR2 is YNFKEQ. The V segment lost 7 bases and the J segment 0 bases; nucleotides outside the gene matches: 17. DNA of the CDR3: TGTGCCAGCACCCGGCGGGAGGCCCATTCACGGAGCTCCTACGAGCAGTACTTC. Its translation is CASTRREAHSRSSYEQYF.

The rearrangement links TRBV12-3 or TRBV12-4 to TRBJ2-3; the match to TRBD2 covers 7 bases. The CDR3 has 15 residues. Germline trimming cut 6 bases from V and 2 bases from J; bases unmatched to any gene: 8. Here the CDR3 reads CASRRGSGITDTQYF. For the CDR3, the DNA is TGTGCCAGCAGGAGAGGGAGCGGGATCACAGATACGCAGTATTTT.

At least ten counts were recorded for this clonotype. The gene calls are TRBV12-3 or TRBV12-4 and TRBJ1-2; D gene unclear. This CDR3 is built from 11 residues. V was clipped by 1 base and J by 8 bases, with 5 bases between them. The CDR3: CASSLGTGYTF. CDR3 nucleotides: TGTGCCAGCAGTTTAGGGACGGGCTACACCTTC.

This clonotype qualifies as medium-sized. The chain recombines TRBV10-2 with TRBJ1-2; TRBD1 matches 7 bases. Germline assignment: CDR1 WSHSY and CDR2 SAAADI. V was pared by 8 bases and J by 2 bases, with 14 bases of the junction left unmatched. This CDR3 is built from 16 residues. The CDR3 sequence is CASGIMVQGGNYGYTF. In DNA form, the CDR3 reads TGCGCCAGCGGGATTATGGTTCAGGGGGGAAACTATGGCTACACCTTC.

This clonotype was seen more than once but under ten times. This chain links TRBV10-2 with TRBJ2-4; D might be TRBD2 (6 bases). This CDR3 spans 11 amino acids. Trimming removed 6 bases from V and 8 bases from J, with 8 bases in between. The germline CDR1 and CDR2 sequences are WSHSY and SAAADI. CDR3 amino acids: CASRTGDIQYF. The CDR3 DNA sequence: TGCGCCAGCAGGACGGGGGACATTCAGTACTTC.